The present entry profiles one TCR beta chain with its context. Negative isolation was used for CD8+ and CD4+ T cells, and FACS enrichment was applied to TEMRA cells. These data are taken from a study of CD8 T cells in Susac syndrome. Unmatched junction bases numbered 8, after V lost 4 bases and J lost 2 bases. The CDR3 spans 17 residues. Germline-derived CDR1 and CDR2 are SGHNT and YYREEE (reference sequence). The RNA input was about 0.5 to 1 ug, and it was reverse transcribed with random hexamers. TCR beta CDR3 was amplified by immunoSEQ covering 54 Vbeta and 13 Jbeta. TCRdb reanalysed the immunoSEQ multiplex PCR reads using MiXCR and keeps one entry per CDR3 protein. The sample has approximately 270,000 distinct CDR3 sequences, about 93% seen once.

The TCR originated in a human donor with multiple sclerosis. The chain combines TRBV5-4 with TRBJ2-5; 13 nucleotides line up with TRBD2. Material: CD4+ T cells from PBMCs. Here the CDR3 DNA reads TGTGCCAGCAGCCCCACGAGGACTAGCGGGGGACAAGAGACCCAGTACTTC. This sequence encodes CASSPTRTSGGQETQYF.